This record concerns one TCR beta chain sequence. Sequenced by immunoSEQ multiplex PCR; TCRdb stores in-frame clones only, minus some. Among over 75,000 clones listed, roughly 82% were seen once. The V and J ends lost 4 bases and 4 bases, in that order; junction bases with no gene match: 5. The length of the CDR3 is 15 residues. Per the germline V gene, CDR1 is SGDLS and CDR2 is YYNGEE. The source of the sample is a study of blood T cell repertoires in COVID-19. Sequencing was done on a sample of peripheral blood. The chain has TRBV9 and TRBJ2-7; 13 bases line up with TRBD2. The TCR sequence derives from a woman in her forties or fifties with acute or convalescent COVID-19. The CDR3 spells CASSTGLAGEYEQYF. CDR3 in DNA: TGTGCCAGCAGCACCGGACTAGCGGGGGAATACGAGCAGTACTTC.